This entry is about one TCR beta chain. Its antigen is still unknown. No quality values exist for individual bases; no much larger clone is one base distant. From its cysteine to its phenylalanine, the CDR3 spans 16 amino acids. Only CDR3 DNA is held: 48 bases, read in frame from base 1. The germline V and J ends show losses of 6 bases and 5 bases respectively, and no gene match explains 15 bases of the junction. Ficoll-Paque density gradient centrifugation was the method used to isolate PBMCs. The sequencing machine was an Illumina NovaSeq 6000. TCRalpha and TCRbeta cDNA libraries were constructed by 5'RACE with constant-segment primers, with sample barcodes and unique molecular identifiers being introduced. RNA was extracted from every sample with Trizol reagent. Library amplification was performed in two PCR steps, and a second sample barcode and Illumina TruSeq adapters were introduced in the second step. The libraries were sequenced on an Illumina NovaSeq using 2 x 150 bp paired-end reads. Regarding the original processing steps: Demultiplexing of reads and collapsing into UMI-guided consensus sequences were performed with migec v1.2.7. Using mixcr v2.1.11, the UMI consensuses were aligned to TRA and TRB V and J templates and assembled into clonotypes. Expanded or contracted clonotypes were those called significant by both edgeR and NoisET, with noise models trained on biological replicates. For edgeR calls, the cutoffs were a false discovery rate-adjusted p below 0.01 and a log2 fold-change threshold of 1. As an exploratory analysis of dynamics, PCA with hierarchical clustering was applied to max-normalized trajectories of the 1000 most abundant clonotypes. Separately sequenced CD4+ and CD8+ repertoires were used to assign the CD4 or CD8 phenotype of responding clones. In TCRdb, the public reads were trimmed at Q25 with fastp and aligned with MiXCR, with productive beta chains retained. A single entry per CDR3 protein holds the most common genes and DNA from its merged rows. The V and J calls and clone size are TCRdb's, not the authors'. The table for this sample lists approximately 300,000 distinct CDR3 sequences; approximately 19% of them were counted only once. The ten largest account for roughly 21% of the sample.

The entry originates in a study of T-cell memory formation after mild COVID-19 (dated by TCRdb to about 2021). For the wider study: TCR sequence clusters from the two donors were largely donor specific. In a couple of donors, T-cell clones that expanded and contracted after mild COVID-19 were tracked by sequencing TCRalpha and TCRbeta repertoires over time. The cohort was made up of two young adult volunteers, one female and one male, who were previously healthy. Overall results and qualifications from the work: Some responding clones were detected in pre-infection memory, which suggested that pre-existing cross-reactive memory T cells had joined the SARS-CoV-2 response. SARS-CoV-2 specificity was not confirmed for the second-wave clones peaking on day 37. The study covered only a couple of mild cases, and larger cohorts including severe cases with pre-infection samples were considered necessary. Clones contracting from day 15 to 85 had balanced CD4/CD8 phenotypes, while a second wave expanding from day 15 to 37 was biased towards CD4+. Contracting CD4+ clones were found mainly in CM and EM memory subsets, while CD8+ clones were enriched in EMRA.

What was sequenced was PBMCs or a T cell subset sorted from them (not recorded which). The chain joins TRBV12-3 or TRBV12-4 to TRBJ1-2, with 7 bases matching TRBD1. The sequence derives from a man between 18 and 35 years old who had mild COVID-19 (a few samples of this study predate the infection). The sample titles of this study are shuffled in the database, so cell type and time point are left out; the donor was told from shared clones. The CDR3 protein is CASRAPGQPRGYGYTF. The DNA sequence is as follows: TGTGCCAGCAGAGCCCCGGGACAGCCTAGAGGTTATGGCTACACCTTC.